These 4 T cell receptor beta chains were all obtained from the same sample, sequenced in a study of T cell repertoires in cytomegalovirus infection. TCRdb itself ran the reads through MiXCR, one entry per CDR3 protein. The sample contains 550,000 to 850,000 distinct CDR3 sequences, approximately 33% of which appear only once. No antigen has been identified for these receptors. The sample consisted of cultured PBMCs, taken from culture after CMV antigen stimulation. Receptor source: a human donor in good health (CMV status not recorded). Some clones in this sample may be carry-over from other donors' samples.

This clonotype was counted at least ten times. The CDR3 nucleotides are TGTGCCAGCAGTGATCGGGTGGAGTACACTGAAGCTTTCTTT. Translating gives CASSDRVEYTEAFF. The chain uses TRBV6-1 and TRBJ1-1; no definite D call. The CDR3 runs to 14 residues. Germline CDR1 is MNHNS and CDR2 is SASEGT. V lost 3 bases and J 3 bases, leaving 11 bases between the germline ends.

A note on this clonotype: At one boundary the junction diverges from the germline segment, which might be a read error. The chain links TRBV6-1 to TRBJ2-7; D possibly matches TRBD1 or TRBD2 (5 bases each). The CDR3 extends over 9 amino acids. Germline loops: CDR1 MNHNS, CDR2 SASEGT. The CDR3 loop is CARDHEQYF. Written as DNA, the CDR3 is TGCGCAAGGGACCACGAGCAGTACTTC.

This clonotype was observed a handful of times. The V and J genes are TRBV10-3 and TRBJ2-3, with D possibly matching TRBD2 (6 bases). Germline V gene data show CDR1 as ENHRY and CDR2 as SYGVKD. CDR3 size: 13 residues. Trimming pared 6 bases from V and 0 bases from J, leaving 7 bases between. CDR3 bases: TGTGCCATCAGAGGGACTAGCACAGATACGCAGTATTTT. Translating it yields CAIRGTSTDTQYF.

The chain uses TRBV7-2 and TRBJ1-4, with a possible D match to TRBD1 (5 bases). The CDR3 consists of 14 residues. V was trimmed by 0 bases and J by 8 bases, leaving 10 bases between them. Germline assignment: CDR1 SGHTA and CDR2 FQGNSA. In DNA, the CDR3 is TGTGCCAGCAGCTTAGCAGGGGTGGAGGAAAAACTGTTTTTT. Translation gives CASSLAGVEEKLFF.